The T cell receptor (beta chain) described here comes from a study of blood T cell repertoires in COVID-19. Study as a whole: Material from acute and convalescent COVID-19 was sourced from the United States, Italy and Spain. PBMCs, B-cell-depleted T cells, or T cells were the source of the cDNA or gDNA that made up the material.

The method was immunoSEQ multiplex PCR; TCRdb's version includes in-frame clones alone and lacks a portion of them. Here the sample spans about 61,000 clones, approximately 87% being singletons. The TCR originated in a man in his 60s with acute or convalescent COVID-19. Sequenced material: peripheral blood.

CDR3 protein: CASSLSRRGHSGNTIYF. CDR3 sequence (DNA): TGTGCCAGCAGCTTATCTCGCAGGGGGCACTCTGGAAACACCATATATTTT. V usage is TRBV7-9 and J usage is TRBJ1-3; 8 nucleotides align to TRBD1. The CDR3 spans 17 residues. Germline loops: CDR1 SEHNR, CDR2 FQNEAQ (reference sequence). V lost 2 bases, J lost 0 bases, and 6 bases stayed unmatched.